This T cell receptor (beta chain) was sequenced in a study of control samples from healthy donors and cancer patients (dated by TCRdb to 2018 to 2020). Libraries were constructed by the immunoSEQ multiplex PCR assay. The source is immuneACCESS, and TCRdb retained only in-frame sequences with V and J called. Part of the clones is not carried over; for the studies checked, unresolved V genes explain less than half of this, and the remainder is unexplained. Across this sample there are around 110,000 clones, with more than 80% seen only once. The ten largest make up around 1.1% of the sample. For this clone: Its antigen remains unidentified. The sample holds no much larger clone one base away, and base qualities are not on file.

Measured from the cysteine to the phenylalanine, the CDR3 is 15 residues long. Kept here is only the CDR3 DNA, which spans 45 bases and is read in frame from base 1. From the germline V gene, CDR1 is KGHSH and CDR2 is LQKENI. At the junction V is shortened by 5 bases and J by 5 bases; bases outside the gene matches: 9. The chain couples TRBV18 to TRBJ2-7, and 10 bases in between align with TRBD1. The clonotype originates from a woman between 45 and 65 years old with colorectal cancer. The sample was PBMCs. In nucleotide form, the sequence is TGTGCCAGCTCAGCCTTCGCCGGGACAGGGGACGAGCAGTACTTC. Translated, it reads CASSAFAGTGDEQYF.